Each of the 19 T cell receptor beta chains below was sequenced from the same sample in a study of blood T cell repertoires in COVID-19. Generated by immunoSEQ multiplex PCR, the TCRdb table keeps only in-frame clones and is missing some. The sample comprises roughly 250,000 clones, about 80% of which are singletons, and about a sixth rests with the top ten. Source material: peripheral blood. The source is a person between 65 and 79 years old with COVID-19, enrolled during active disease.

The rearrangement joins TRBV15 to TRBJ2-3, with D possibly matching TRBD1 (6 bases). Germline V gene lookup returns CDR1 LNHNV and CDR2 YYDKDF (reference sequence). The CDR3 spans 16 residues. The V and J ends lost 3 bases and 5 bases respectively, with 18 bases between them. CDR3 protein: CATSRDTDTGIDTQYF. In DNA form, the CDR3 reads TGTGCCACCAGCAGGGACACAGATACAGGGATAGATACGCAGTATTTT.

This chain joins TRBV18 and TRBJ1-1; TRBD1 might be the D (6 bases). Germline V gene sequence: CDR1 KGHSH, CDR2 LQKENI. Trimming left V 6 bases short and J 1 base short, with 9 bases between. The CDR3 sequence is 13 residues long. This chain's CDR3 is CASSRTANTEAFF. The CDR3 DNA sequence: TGTGCCAGCTCGCGGACAGCGAACACTGAAGCTTTCTTT.

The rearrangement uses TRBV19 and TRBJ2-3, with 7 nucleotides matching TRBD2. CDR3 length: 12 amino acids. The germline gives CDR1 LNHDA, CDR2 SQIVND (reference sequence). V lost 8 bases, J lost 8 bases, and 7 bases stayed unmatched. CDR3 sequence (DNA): TGTGCCAGTGGCCGGGGGGAAGGTACGCAGTATTTT. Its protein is CASGRGEGTQYF.

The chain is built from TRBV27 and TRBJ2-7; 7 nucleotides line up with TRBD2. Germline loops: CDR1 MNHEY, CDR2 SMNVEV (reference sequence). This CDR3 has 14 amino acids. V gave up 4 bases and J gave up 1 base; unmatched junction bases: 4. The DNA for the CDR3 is TGTGCCAGCAGTTGGACTAGGCGGTCCTACGAGCAGTACTTC. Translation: CASSWTRRSYEQYF.

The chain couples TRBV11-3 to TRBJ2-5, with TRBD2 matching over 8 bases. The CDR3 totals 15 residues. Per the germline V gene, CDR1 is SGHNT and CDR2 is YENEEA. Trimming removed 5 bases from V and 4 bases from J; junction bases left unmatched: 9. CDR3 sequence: CASSPGGPSGETQYF. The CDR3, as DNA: TGTGCCAGCAGCCCGGGGGGGCCATCGGGAGAGACCCAGTACTTC. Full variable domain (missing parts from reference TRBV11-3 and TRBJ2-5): EAGVVQSPRYKIIEKKQPVAFWCNPISGHNTLYWYLQNLGQGPELLIRYENEEAVDDSQLPKDRFSAERLKGVDSTLKIQPAELGDSAVYLCASSPGGPSGETQYFGPGTRLLVL.

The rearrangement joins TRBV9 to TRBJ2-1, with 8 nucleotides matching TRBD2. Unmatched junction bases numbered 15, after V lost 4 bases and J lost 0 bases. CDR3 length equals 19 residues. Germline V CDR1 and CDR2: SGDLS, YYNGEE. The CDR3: CASSSRAGDISSSYNEQFF. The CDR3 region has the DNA TGTGCCAGCAGCTCCCGAGCGGGAGATATCTCGAGCTCCTACAATGAGCAGTTCTTC.

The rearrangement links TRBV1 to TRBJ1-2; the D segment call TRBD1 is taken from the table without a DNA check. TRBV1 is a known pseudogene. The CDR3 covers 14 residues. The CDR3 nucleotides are TGCACCAGCAGCCGTGGGACAGGGGGCCGTGGCTACACCTTC. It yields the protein CTSSRGTGGRGYTF.

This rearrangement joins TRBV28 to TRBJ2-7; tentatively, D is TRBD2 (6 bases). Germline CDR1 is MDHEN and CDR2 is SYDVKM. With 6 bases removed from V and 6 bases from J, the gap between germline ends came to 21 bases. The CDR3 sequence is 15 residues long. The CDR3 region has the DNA TGTGCCAGCAGCGCTCCCCTGACTAGTCGTCGCGAGCAGTACTTC. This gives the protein CASSAPLTSRREQYF.

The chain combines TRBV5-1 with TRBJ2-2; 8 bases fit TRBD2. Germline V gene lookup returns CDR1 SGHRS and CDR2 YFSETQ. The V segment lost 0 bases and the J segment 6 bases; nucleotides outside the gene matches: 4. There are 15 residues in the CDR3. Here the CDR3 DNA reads TGCGCCAGCAGCTTGGACGGGACTAGGGCCGGGGAGCTGTTTTTT. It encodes CASSLDGTRAGELFF.

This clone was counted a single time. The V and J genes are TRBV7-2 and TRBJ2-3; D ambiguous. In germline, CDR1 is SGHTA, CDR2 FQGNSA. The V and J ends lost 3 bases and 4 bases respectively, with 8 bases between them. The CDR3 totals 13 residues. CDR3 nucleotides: TGTGCCAGCAGCTTCCAGTCCCCAGATACGCAGTATTTT. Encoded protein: CASSFQSPDTQYF.

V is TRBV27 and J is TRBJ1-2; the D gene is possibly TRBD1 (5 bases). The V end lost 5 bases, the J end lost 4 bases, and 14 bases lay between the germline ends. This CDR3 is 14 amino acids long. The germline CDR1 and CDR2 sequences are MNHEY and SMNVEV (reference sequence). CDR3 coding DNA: TGTGCCAGCAGTCGCCAGGGAGGCGTCTATGGCTACACCTTC. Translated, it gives CASSRQGGVYGYTF.

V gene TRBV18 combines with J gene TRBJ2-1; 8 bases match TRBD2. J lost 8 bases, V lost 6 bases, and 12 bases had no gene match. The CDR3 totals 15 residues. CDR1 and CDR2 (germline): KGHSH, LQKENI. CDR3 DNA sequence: TGTGCCAGCTCGCCGCTAGCGGGTAAGACGTATGAGCAGTTCTTC. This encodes CASSPLAGKTYEQFF.

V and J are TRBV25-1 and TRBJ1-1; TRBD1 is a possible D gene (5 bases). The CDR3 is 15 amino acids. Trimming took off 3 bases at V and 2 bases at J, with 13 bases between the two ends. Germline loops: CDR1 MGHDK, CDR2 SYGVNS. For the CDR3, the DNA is TGTGCCAGCAGTGACCTACAGGCGATCAACACTGAAGCTTTCTTT. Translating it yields CASSDLQAINTEAFF.

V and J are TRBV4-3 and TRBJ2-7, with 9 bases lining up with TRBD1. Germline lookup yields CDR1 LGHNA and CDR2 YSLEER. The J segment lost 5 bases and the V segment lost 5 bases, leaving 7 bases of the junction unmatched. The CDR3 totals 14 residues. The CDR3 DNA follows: TGCGCCAGCAGCACAGAGGGACAGGGTGACGAGCAGTACTTC. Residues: CASSTEGQGDEQYF.

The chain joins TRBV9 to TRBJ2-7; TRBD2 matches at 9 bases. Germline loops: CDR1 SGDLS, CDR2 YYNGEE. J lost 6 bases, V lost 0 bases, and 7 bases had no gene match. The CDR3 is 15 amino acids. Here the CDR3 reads CASSVGWREGSEQYF. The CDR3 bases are TGTGCCAGCAGCGTAGGGTGGCGGGAGGGCTCCGAGCAGTACTTC.

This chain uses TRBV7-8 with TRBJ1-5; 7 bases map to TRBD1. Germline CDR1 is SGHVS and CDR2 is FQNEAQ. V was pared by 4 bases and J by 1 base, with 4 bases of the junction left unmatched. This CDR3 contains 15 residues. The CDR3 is CASSSWTGSNQPQHF. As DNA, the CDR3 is TGTGCCAGCAGCTCCTGGACAGGCAGCAATCAGCCCCAGCATTTT.

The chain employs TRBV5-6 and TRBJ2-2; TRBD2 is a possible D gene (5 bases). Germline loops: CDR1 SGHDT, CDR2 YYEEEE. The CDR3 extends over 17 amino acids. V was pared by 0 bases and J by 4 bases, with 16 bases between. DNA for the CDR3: TGTGCCAGCAGCTTGGGCGCGGCGGGCGATCTCACCGGGGAGCTGTTTTTT. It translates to CASSLGAAGDLTGELFF.

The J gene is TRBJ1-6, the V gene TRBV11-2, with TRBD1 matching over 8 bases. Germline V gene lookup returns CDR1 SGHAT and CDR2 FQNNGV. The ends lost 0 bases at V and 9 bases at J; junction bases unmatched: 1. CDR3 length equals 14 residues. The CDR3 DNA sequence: TGTGCCAGCAGCTTAGACAGGGGGCTTTCACCCCTCCACTTT. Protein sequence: CASSLDRGLSPLHF.

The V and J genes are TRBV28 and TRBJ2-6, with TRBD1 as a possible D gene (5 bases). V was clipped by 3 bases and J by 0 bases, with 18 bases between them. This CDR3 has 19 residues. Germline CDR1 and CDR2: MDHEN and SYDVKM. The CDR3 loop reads CASSFQGPNPTSGANVLTF. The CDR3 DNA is TGTGCCAGCAGTTTCCAGGGCCCCAATCCTACCTCTGGGGCCAACGTCCTGACTTTC.